The 14 T cell receptor beta chains below were found in one sample sequenced in a study of blood T cell repertoires in COVID-19. Here immunoSEQ multiplex PCR was the method, and the copy in TCRdb shows in-frame clones only, minus some. The sample lists about 270,000 clones; 75% to 90% were seen once. Sequenced sample: PBMCs or T cells enriched from blood (not recorded which). All receptors come from a woman under 30 who had recovered from COVID-19.

The chain combines TRBV6-5 with TRBJ2-5; the D gene is possibly TRBD1 (6 bases). The CDR3 length is 13 residues. V was shortened by 6 bases and J by 0 bases, with 8 bases between the two germline ends. Germline V CDR1 and CDR2: MNHEY, SVGAGI. CDR3 nucleotide sequence: TGTGCCAGCAGGACAGGATACCAAGAGACCCAGTACTTC. Amino acid sequence: CASRTGYQETQYF.

J is TRBJ2-7 and V is TRBV5-5; no clear D gene. Germline assignment: CDR1 SGHKS and CDR2 YYEKEE (reference sequence). The CDR3 consists of 15 residues. V lost 0 bases to trimming and J lost 4 bases, with 14 bases between them. CDR3 DNA: TGTGCCAGCAGCTTGGTCGGGTCTGGCTCATACGAGCAGTACTTC. It is translated as CASSLVGSGSYEQYF.

This clone appeared a single time. V gene TRBV9 combines with J gene TRBJ1-1, with D possibly matching TRBD1 (5 bases). The V and J ends lost 4 bases and 0 bases respectively, with 16 bases between them. Germline CDR1 SGDLS, CDR2 YYNGEE. The CDR3 has 16 residues. The CDR3 bases are TGTGCCAGCAGCCCAAACCCCAGACAGCTGAACACTGAAGCTTTCTTT. It is translated as CASSPNPRQLNTEAFF.

The gene calls are TRBV7-8 and TRBJ2-1; tentatively, D is TRBD2 (6 bases). The CDR3 sequence is 15 residues long. V was trimmed by 5 bases and J by 1 base, leaving 12 bases between them. CDR1 and CDR2 (germline): SGHVS, FQNEAQ. The DNA of the CDR3 is TGTGCCAGCAGCCCCTCGGGGACTTCCTACAATGAGCAGTTCTTC. The encoded protein is CASSPSGTSYNEQFF.

V and J are TRBV2 and TRBJ2-4, with TRBD2 identical over 8 bases. The CDR3 sequence is 16 residues long. Germline CDR1 reads SNHLY; CDR2 reads FYNNEI. The junction had 9 bases not matched to a gene; V was cut back by 1 base and J by 7 bases. CDR3: CASSEGSGGYRNIQYF. CDR3 in DNA: TGTGCCAGCAGTGAAGGGAGCGGGGGCTACCGGAACATTCAGTACTTC.

The V gene is TRBV12-3 or TRBV12-4, the J gene TRBJ1-2; D is perhaps TRBD1 (5 bases). Trimming took 7 bases from V and 8 from J, leaving 17 bases between them. The CDR3 covers 13 residues. In DNA form, the CDR3 reads TGTGCCAGCACCCGCACAGGTGTCGGGGGCTACACCTTC. It translates to CASTRTGVGGYTF.

The V call is TRBV2, the J call TRBJ2-4; D uncertain. Germline values: CDR1 SNHLY, CDR2 FYNNEI. This CDR3 is 16 amino acids long. The V end lost 1 base, the J end lost 3 bases, and 13 bases lay between the germline ends. The CDR3 coding sequence is TGTGCCAGCAGTGAAGGACTCGGTACGCACAAAAACATTCAGTACTTC. Its protein product is CASSEGLGTHKNIQYF.

J is TRBJ1-1 and V is TRBV19; 7 bases are a match to TRBD1. Germline loops: CDR1 LNHDA, CDR2 SQIVND (reference sequence). V trimming: 3 bases; J trimming: 4 bases; junction bases outside the gene matches: 8. The CDR3 length is 15 residues. The chain's CDR3 is CASSMPTGVGTEAFF. The CDR3 DNA reads as TGTGCCAGTAGTATGCCAACAGGGGTGGGCACTGAAGCTTTCTTT.

The table lists this clone with a count of one. The rearrangement links TRBV27 to TRBJ1-2; TRBD1 matches at 7 bases. J lost 0 bases, V lost 3 bases, and 4 bases had no gene match. Germline assignment: CDR1 MNHEY and CDR2 SMNVEV (reference sequence). The CDR3 runs 15 residues. CDR3 nucleotide sequence: TGTGCCAGCAGTTTTTGGGGGACAGCTAACTATGGCTACACCTTC. It specifies CASSFWGTANYGYTF.

This clone was found once. The rearrangement uses TRBV27 and TRBJ1-2, with unresolved D. Looked up from germline, CDR1 is MNHEY and CDR2 is SMNVEV (reference sequence). The CDR3 runs 13 residues. V lost 4 bases to trimming and J lost 3 bases, with 9 bases between them. The CDR3 is CASSYGDHYGYTF. Written as DNA, the CDR3 is TGTGCCAGCAGTTATGGAGATCACTATGGCTACACCTTC.

This clone was seen at least ten times. The chain is built from TRBV5-6 and TRBJ1-5; no definite D call. The germline V gene encodes CDR1 SGHDT and CDR2 YYEEEE. Trimming removed 1 base from V and 7 bases from J, with 9 bases in between. The CDR3 extends over 13 amino acids. DNA of the CDR3: TGTGCCAGCAGCTTGAATATGGAGCAGCCCCAGCATTTT. This sequence encodes CASSLNMEQPQHF.

The V and J genes are TRBV5-4 and TRBJ2-2; TRBD1 agrees at 9 bases. V dropped 4 bases and J dropped 6; count of bases not matched to a gene: 10. Germline-derived CDR1 and CDR2 are SGHNT and YYREEE (reference sequence). This CDR3 has 16 residues. DNA for the CDR3: TGTGCCAGCAGCCGGACCGGGACAGGGTACCCCGGGGAGCTGTTTTTT. Translated, it gives CASSRTGTGYPGELFF.

This clone was counted a single time. The genes are TRBV5-4 and TRBJ1-1, with unresolved D. The V gene's germline CDR1 is SGHNT and CDR2 YYREEE (reference sequence). Deletions cut 4 bases from V and 1 base from J, with 11 bases between. The CDR3 is made up of 14 amino acids. The CDR3 DNA reads TGTGCCAGCAGCCGCTGGAACAGGAACACTGAAGCTTTCTTT. Residues: CASSRWNRNTEAFF. The full variable domain, its missing parts supplied by reference TRBV5-4 and TRBJ1-1, is ETGVTQSPTHLIKTRGQQVTLRCSSQSGHNTVSWYQQALGQGPQFIFQYYREEENGRGNFPPRFSGLQFPNYSSELNVNALELDDSALYLCASSRWNRNTEAFFGQGTRLTVV.

This CDR3 reads CASSRYQGLSGNTIYF. The CDR3 bases are TGTGCCAGCAGCCGGTATCAGGGACTCTCTGGAAACACCATATATTTT. This chain uses TRBV3-1 (or the pseudogene TRBV3-2) with TRBJ1-3; possible D gene TRBD1, 5 bases. From germline, CDR1 is LGHDT and CDR2 YNNKEL (reference sequence). V dropped 4 bases and J dropped 0 bases, with 13 bases sitting between them. The CDR3 sequence is 16 residues long.